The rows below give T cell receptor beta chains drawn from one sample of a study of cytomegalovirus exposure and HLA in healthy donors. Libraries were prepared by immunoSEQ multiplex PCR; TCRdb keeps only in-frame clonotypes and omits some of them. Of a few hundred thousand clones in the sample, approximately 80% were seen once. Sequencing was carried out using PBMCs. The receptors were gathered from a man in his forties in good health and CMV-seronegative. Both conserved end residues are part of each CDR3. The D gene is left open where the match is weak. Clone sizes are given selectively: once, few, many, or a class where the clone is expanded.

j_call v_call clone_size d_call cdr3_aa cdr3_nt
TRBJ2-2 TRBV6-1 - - CASSARGLPAGELFF TGTGCCAGCAGCGCCAGGGGTTTGCCGGCCGGGGAGCTGTTTTTT
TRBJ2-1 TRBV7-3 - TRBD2 CASSLQGLGHEQFF TGTGCCAGCAGCTTACAGGGACTAGGCCATGAGCAGTTCTTC
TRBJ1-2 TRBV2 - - CASSAGGYGYTF TGTGCCAGCAGTGCCGGTGGCTATGGCTACACCTTC
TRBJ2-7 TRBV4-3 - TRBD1 CASSQRRGTGVSGEQYF TGCGCCAGCAGCCAGAGGCGGGGGACAGGGGTCTCGGGTGAGCAGTACTTC
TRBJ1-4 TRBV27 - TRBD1 CASRTGAYNEKLFF TGTGCCAGCAGGACAGGGGCCTATAATGAAAAACTGTTTTTT
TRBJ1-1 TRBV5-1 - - CASSLLGMEDTEAFF TGCGCCAGCAGCTTGTTGGGGATGGAGGACACTGAAGCTTTCTTT
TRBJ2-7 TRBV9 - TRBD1 CASNPTGVSEQYF TGTGCCAGCAACCCTACAGGGGTAAGCGAGCAGTACTTC
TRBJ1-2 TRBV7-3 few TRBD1 CASSLRALGQARGYTF TGTGCCAGCAGCTTAAGGGCGTTGGGACAGGCGCGCGGCTACACCTTC
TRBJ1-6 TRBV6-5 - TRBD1 CAAGRDRGNSPLHF TGTGCCGCAGGGCGGGACAGGGGAAATTCACCCCTCCACTTT
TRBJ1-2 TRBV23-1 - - CARLTANYGYTF TGCGCCAGGCTGACAGCTAACTATGGCTACACCTTC
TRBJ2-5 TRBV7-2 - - CASSPTGLETQYF TGTGCCAGCAGCCCGACAGGACTGGAGACCCAGTACTTC
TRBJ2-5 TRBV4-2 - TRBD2 CASSPQTSFQETQYF TGTGCCAGCAGCCCTCAGACTAGCTTCCAAGAGACCCAGTACTTC
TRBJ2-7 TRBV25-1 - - CASSKAGAHSYEQYF TGTGCCAGCTCTAAGGCGGGGGCCCACTCCTACGAGCAGTACTTC
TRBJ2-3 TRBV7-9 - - CASSTSDSLSDTQYF TGTGCCAGCAGCACATCGGACAGCCTAAGTGATACGCAGTATTTT
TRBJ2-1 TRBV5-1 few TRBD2 CASRRAGEKYNEQFF TGCGCCAGCAGACGAGCGGGAGAAAAGTACAATGAGCAGTTCTTC
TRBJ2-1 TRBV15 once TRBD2 CATSPRGVSGNEQFF TGTGCCACCAGTCCTCGGGGGGTTTCAGGCAATGAGCAGTTCTTC
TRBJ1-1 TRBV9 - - CASSVGGGRGTEAFF TGTGCCAGCAGCGTAGGGGGAGGGAGGGGAACTGAAGCTTTCTTT
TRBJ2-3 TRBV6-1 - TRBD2 CASSVASGSTDTQYF TGTGCCAGCAGTGTGGCTAGCGGGAGCACAGATACGCAGTATTTT
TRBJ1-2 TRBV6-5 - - CASSQTANYGYTF TGTGCCAGCAGCCAGACAGCTAACTATGGCTACACCTTC
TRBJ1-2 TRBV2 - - CASSLTLNYGYTF TGTGCCAGCAGCTTGACATTAAACTATGGCTACACCTTC
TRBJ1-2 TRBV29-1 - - CSVRLYNYGYTF TGCAGCGTGAGACTATATAACTATGGCTACACCTTC
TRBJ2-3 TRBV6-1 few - CASKPRSYNTQYF TGTGCCAGCAAGCCGAGGAGCTACAATACGCAGTATTTT
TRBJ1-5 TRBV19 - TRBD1 CASTPGQGNQPQHF TGTGCCAGTACCCCGGGACAGGGGAACCAGCCCCAGCATTTT
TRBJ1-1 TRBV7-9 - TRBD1 CASSRTGGTEAFF TGTGCCAGCAGTCGCACAGGGGGCACTGAAGCTTTCTTT
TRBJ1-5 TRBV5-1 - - CASSLGFPNQPQHF TGCGCCAGCAGCTTGGGTTTCCCTAATCAGCCCCAGCATTTT
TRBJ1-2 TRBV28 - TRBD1 CASALTGGGNGYTF TGTGCCAGCGCTTTAACAGGGGGCGGGAATGGCTACACCTTC
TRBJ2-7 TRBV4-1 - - CASSQDQGGDYEQYF TGCGCCAGCAGCCAAGATCAGGGGGGAGACTACGAGCAGTACTTC
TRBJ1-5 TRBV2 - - CASSPGISNQPQHF TGTGCCAGCAGCCCGGGGATTAGCAATCAGCCCCAGCATTTT
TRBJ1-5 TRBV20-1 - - CSARGQPQHF TGCAGTGCTAGGGGCCAGCCCCAGCATTTT
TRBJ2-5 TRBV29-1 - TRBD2 CSVTGLAGVLRQETQYF TGCAGCGTTACGGGACTAGCGGGAGTTCTAAGGCAAGAGACCCAGTACTTC
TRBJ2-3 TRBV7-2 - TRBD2 CASSLVRGGTDTQYF TGTGCCAGCAGCTTAGTTCGCGGGGGGACAGATACGCAGTATTTT
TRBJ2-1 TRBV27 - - CASSSQGDEQFF TGTGCCAGCAGTTCACAGGGAGATGAGCAGTTCTTC
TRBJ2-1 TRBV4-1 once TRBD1 CASSQVGDSLYNEQFF TGCGCCAGCAGCCAAGTAGGGGACAGCTTATACAATGAGCAGTTCTTC
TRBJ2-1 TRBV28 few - CASIGNSNEQFF TGTGCCAGCATAGGAAACAGCAATGAGCAGTTCTTC
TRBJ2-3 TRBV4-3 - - CASSQDDRGGRTQYF TGCGCCAGCAGCCAGGATGACAGGGGCGGGAGAACGCAGTATTTT
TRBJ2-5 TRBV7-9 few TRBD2 CASSSGLGGETQYF TGTGCCAGCAGCTCCGGACTGGGGGGGGAGACCCAGTACTTC
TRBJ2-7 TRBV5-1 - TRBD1 CASSLDRGHEQYF TGCGCCAGCAGCTTGGACAGGGGCCACGAGCAGTACTTC
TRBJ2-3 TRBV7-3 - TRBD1 CASSPMGMDAGGGDTQYF TGTGCCAGCAGCCCGATGGGAATGGACGCAGGGGGTGGGGATACGCAGTATTTT
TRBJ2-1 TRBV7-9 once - CASSFGGPNNEQFF TGTGCCAGCAGCTTCGGGGGACCGAACAATGAGCAGTTCTTC
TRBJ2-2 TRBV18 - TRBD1 CASLLRTGGRELFF TGTGCCAGCTTACTCCGGACAGGGGGACGGGAGCTGTTTTTT
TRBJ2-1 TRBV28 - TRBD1 CASSSPQGNEQFF TGTGCCAGCAGTTCCCCACAGGGGAATGAGCAGTTCTTC
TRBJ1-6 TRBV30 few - CAWSVHLGANSPLHF TGTGCCTGGAGTGTACATCTGGGAGCCAATTCACCCCTCCACTTT
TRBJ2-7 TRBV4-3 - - CASSQVEAGSSEQYF TGCGCCAGCAGCCAAGTGGAAGCAGGCTCGAGTGAGCAGTACTTC
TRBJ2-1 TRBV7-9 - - CASSLARGTYNEQFF TGTGCCAGCAGCTTAGCCAGGGGAACCTACAATGAGCAGTTCTTC
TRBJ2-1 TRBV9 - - CASSVDSYSEQFF TGTGCCAGCAGCGTAGATTCGTATAGTGAGCAGTTCTTC
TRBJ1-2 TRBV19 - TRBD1 CASSPMDRAHGYTF TGTGCCAGTAGTCCCATGGACAGGGCCCATGGCTACACCTTC
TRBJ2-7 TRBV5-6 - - CASSLSLGPSYEQYF TGTGCCAGCAGCTTGAGCCTTGGGCCCTCCTACGAGCAGTACTTC
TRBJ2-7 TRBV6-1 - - CASSEEGAVSSYEQYF TGTGCCAGCAGTGAAGAAGGGGCAGTTAGCTCCTACGAGCAGTACTTC
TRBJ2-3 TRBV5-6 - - CASSLGEITDTQYF TGTGCCAGCAGCTTGGGGGAGATCACAGATACGCAGTATTTT
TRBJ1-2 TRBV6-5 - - CASSYSAGNYGYTF TGTGCCAGCAGTTACTCGGCGGGGAACTATGGCTACACCTTC
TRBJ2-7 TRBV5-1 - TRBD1 CASSYTQGAYEQYF TGCGCCAGCAGCTACACCCAGGGGGCCTACGAGCAGTACTTC
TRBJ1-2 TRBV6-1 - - CASSEQSYGYTF TGTGCCAGCTCCGAACAGAGCTATGGCTACACCTTC
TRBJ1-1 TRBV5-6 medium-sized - CASSLGKQIFF TGTGCCAGCAGCTTGGGGAAACAGATTTTCTTT
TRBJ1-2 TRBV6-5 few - CASIYLSGANYGYTF TGTGCCAGCATCTACCTCAGTGGAGCTAACTATGGCTACACCTTC
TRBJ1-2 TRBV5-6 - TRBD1 CASTQGGGYTF TGTGCCAGCACACAGGGGGGTGGCTACACCTTC
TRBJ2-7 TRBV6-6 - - CASSKMGQTYEQYF TGTGCCAGCAGTAAGATGGGGCAGACTTACGAGCAGTACTTC
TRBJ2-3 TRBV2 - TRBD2 CASSLAGRTDTQYF TGTGCCAGCAGTCTAGCGGGGAGGACAGATACGCAGTATTTT
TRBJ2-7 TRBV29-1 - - CSVYQDGTYEQYF TGCAGCGTCTATCAGGACGGGACCTACGAGCAGTACTTC
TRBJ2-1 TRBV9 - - CASSVGLAASYNEQFF TGTGCCAGCAGCGTCGGGCTAGCAGCCTCCTACAATGAGCAGTTCTTC
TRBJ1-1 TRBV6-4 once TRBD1 CASRGQMNTEAFF TGTGCCAGCAGGGGACAGATGAACACTGAAGCTTTCTTT